The 24 T cell receptor beta chains given below trace back to one sample, sequenced in a study of T cell clonotyping in hematopoietic cell transplantation (dated by TCRdb to the early 2020s). The library came from the immunoSEQ multiplex PCR assay. TCRdb stores this immuneACCESS table with in-frame sequences only. Part of the clones is absent; in the studies checked, under half of the shortfall reflects unresolved V genes, and no reason is known for the rest. Counted in this sample were about 9,400 clones; 75% to 80% of them appeared once. Less than 20% of the sample is held by the ten biggest clonotypes. In light of the paper, this sample's time point label describes: 180 days after allo-HCT. The sequencing used PBMCs, collected 180 days after allogeneic stem cell transplant. The source is a male patient between 40 and 49 years old who had an allogeneic stem cell transplant from a related donor, so the T cells may come from the graft donor. Some clones in this sample may be carry-over from other donors' samples.

The table lists this clone with a count of one. The genes are TRBV19 and TRBJ2-7; D gene unclear. V lost 3 bases and J 0 bases, leaving 15 bases between the germline ends. CDR3 length equals 16 residues. The germline V gene has CDR1 LNHDA and CDR2 SQIVND (reference sequence). The CDR3 reads CASSISAGLSSYEQYF. The DNA of the CDR3 is TGTGCCAGTAGTATCTCTGCCGGTTTAAGCTCCTACGAGCAGTACTTC. The full variable domain, completed using reference TRBV19 and TRBJ2-7, is DGGITQSPKYLFRKEGQNVTLSCEQNLNHDAMYWYRQDPGQGLRLIYYSQIVNDFQKGDIAEGYSVSREKKESFPLTVTSAQKNPTAFYLCASSISAGLSSYEQYFGPGTRLTVT.

This chain joins TRBV29-1 and TRBJ2-7, with 7 bases fitting TRBD2. Germline lookup yields CDR1 SQVTM and CDR2 ANQGSEA. This CDR3 contains 13 residues. Trimming at V came to 5 bases and at J to 6 bases, leaving 10 bases not matched to a gene. The CDR3 loop reads CSVLLRGESEQYF. CDR3 in DNA: TGCAGCGTTCTATTACGGGGGGAGAGCGAGCAGTACTTC.

The chain uses TRBV2 and TRBJ1-5; no clear D. This CDR3 has 13 residues. Germline assignment: CDR1 SNHLY and CDR2 FYNNEI. V lost 4 bases to trimming and J lost 4 bases, with 8 bases between them. This CDR3 reads CASSALGNQPQHF. CDR3 in DNA: TGTGCCAGCAGTGCGTTGGGAAATCAGCCCCAGCATTTT.

V and J are TRBV30 and TRBJ1-1; D is uncertain. Germline V gives CDR1 GTSNPN, CDR2 SVGIG (reference sequence). The CDR3 loop spans 11 amino acids. V shed 2 bases and J shed 6 bases, with 7 bases lying between them. The CDR3 loop reads CAWSRESEAFF. The CDR3 nucleotides read TGTGCCTGGAGTCGGGAATCTGAAGCTTTCTTT.

V is TRBV4-3 and J is TRBJ2-7, with 7 bases identical to TRBD1. With 0 bases clipped from V and 1 base from J, the junction kept 3 bases outside the gene matches. The CDR3 consists of 15 residues. Germline V lookup: CDR1 LGHNA, CDR2 YSLEER. The CDR3 loop is CASSQDGTESYEQYF. CDR3 nucleotide sequence: TGCGCCAGCAGCCAAGATGGGACAGAGTCCTACGAGCAGTACTTC.

This clone was observed a few times. The gene calls are TRBV2 and TRBJ1-2, with TRBD1 matching 12 bases. Trimming removed 9 bases from V and 7 bases from J; junction bases left unmatched: 6. From germline, CDR1 is SNHLY and CDR2 FYNNEI. The CDR3 spans 13 residues. In nucleotides, the CDR3 is TGTGCCAGGGGGGGACAGGGGGCCGGTGGCTACACCTTC. Translating gives CARGGQGAGGYTF.

A few counts support this clone. CDR3 in DNA: TGCGCCAGCAGCCAAGAAGGACGGACGAGCTCCTACAATGAGCAGTTCTTC. Its protein is CASSQEGRTSSYNEQFF. The chain couples TRBV4-3 to TRBJ2-1; D remains unclear. Germline lookup yields CDR1 LGHNA and CDR2 YSLEER. CDR3 length equals 17 residues. The V end was cut by 0 bases, the J end by 0 bases, with 12 bases between.

The J gene is TRBJ2-3, the V gene TRBV14; TRBD1 might be the D (5 bases). CDR1 is SGHDN and CDR2 is FVKESK in the germline V gene. Trimming removed 5 bases from V and 4 bases from J, with 10 bases in between. This CDR3 spans 13 amino acids. CDR3 coding DNA: TGTGCCAGCAGCGTGCAGGGTGCAGATACGCAGTATTTT. Translating it yields CASSVQGADTQYF.

The V gene is TRBV30, the J gene TRBJ1-2, with TRBD1 as a possible D gene (6 bases). The V gene's germline CDR1 is GTSNPN and CDR2 SVGIG (reference sequence). Trimming took 3 bases from V and 8 from J, leaving 13 bases between them. The CDR3 has 12 residues. CDR3 residues: CAWSHRALGYTF. CDR3 DNA: TGTGCCTGGAGCCACAGGGCCTTAGGCTACACCTTC.

The V call is TRBV9, the J call TRBJ1-5; D ambiguous. Germline V gene data show CDR1 as SGDLS and CDR2 as YYNGEE. The CDR3 runs 13 residues. V dropped 4 bases and J dropped 6 bases, with 11 bases sitting between them. The CDR3 spells CASSQSPGQPQHF. CDR3 DNA sequence: TGTGCCAGCAGCCAAAGTCCGGGTCAGCCCCAGCATTTT.

The chain is built from TRBV30 and TRBJ1-2; D is undetermined. The CDR3 is 12 residues long. Deletions cut 5 bases from V and 0 bases from J, with 7 bases between. Germline V gene data show CDR1 as GTSNPN and CDR2 as SVGIG (reference sequence). The CDR3 protein is CAWLRPNYGYTF. The DNA for the CDR3 is TGTGCCTGGCTCCGGCCTAACTATGGCTACACCTTC.

J is TRBJ1-1 and V is TRBV19; 10 nucleotides agree with TRBD1. CDR1 LNHDA and CDR2 SQIVND come from the germline V gene (reference sequence). The V segment lost 6 bases and the J segment 4 bases; nucleotides outside the gene matches: 2. This CDR3 spans 13 amino acids. CDR3 nucleotides: TGTGCCAGTAGCAGACAGGGGGCCACTGAAGCTTTCTTT. Its translation is CASSRQGATEAFF.

J is TRBJ2-3 and V is TRBV18; no definite D call. Looked up from germline, CDR1 is KGHSH and CDR2 is LQKENI. V lost 2 bases and J 11 bases, leaving 17 bases between the germline ends. This CDR3 is 14 amino acids long. CDR3 sequence reads: CASSPSTSFLGQYF. The CDR3 bases are TGTGCCAGCTCACCATCGACTTCCTTTTTAGGGCAGTATTTT.

The V call is TRBV5-1, the J call TRBJ2-3, with TRBD1 identical over 8 bases. This CDR3 is 15 amino acids long. From germline, CDR1 is SGHRS and CDR2 YFSETQ. V was pared by 0 bases and J by 2 bases, with 2 bases of the junction left unmatched. The DNA of the CDR3 is TGCGCCAGCAGCTTGGGACAGGGGTACACAGATACGCAGTATTTT. This sequence encodes CASSLGQGYTDTQYF.

CDR3 nucleotide sequence: TGTGCCAGCAGCGGCGGAACAGGGTCTAACCAGCCCCAGCATTTT. Protein product: CASSGGTGSNQPQHF. The V gene is TRBV9, the J gene TRBJ1-5; D is perhaps TRBD1 (6 bases). The V end lost 3 bases, the J end lost 7 bases, and 17 bases lay between the germline ends. CDR3 length equals 15 residues. CDR1 is SGDLS, CDR2 YYNGEE, per germline.

The chain recombines TRBV4-1 with TRBJ2-1; D possibly corresponds to TRBD2 (6 bases). The CDR3 runs to 18 residues. V gave up 0 bases and J gave up 0 bases, with 15 bases separating them. Germline V lookup: CDR1 MGHRA, CDR2 YSYEKL. As DNA, the CDR3 is TGCGCCAGCAGCCAAGACTGGAGGGGACCGAGCTCCTACAATGAGCAGTTCTTC. Residues: CASSQDWRGPSSYNEQFF.

The rearrangement uses TRBV7-2 and TRBJ2-3; 9 positions agree with TRBD1. Germline trimming cut 4 bases from V and 4 bases from J; bases unmatched to any gene: 6. The CDR3 length is 15 residues. Looked up from germline, CDR1 is SGHTA and CDR2 is FQGNSA. CDR3 sequence reads: CASSWDRVESDTQYF. The CDR3 DNA sequence: TGTGCCAGCAGCTGGGACAGGGTGGAATCAGATACGCAGTATTTT.

This clone showed up just a few times. The CDR3 region has the DNA TGTGCCAGCAGCGCCCGACCCAGACAGGGGGCTGGGGAGACCCAGTACTTC. Its protein product is CASSARPRQGAGETQYF. V usage is TRBV9 and J usage is TRBJ2-5; 10 nucleotides agree with TRBD1. The CDR3 totals 17 residues. V dropped 3 bases and J dropped 5; count of bases not matched to a gene: 13. CDR1 and CDR2 from the germline V gene are SGDLS and YYNGEE.

This clone came up once. V is TRBV5-1 and J is TRBJ1-2; D ambiguous. This CDR3 is 14 amino acids long. Per germline, CDR1 SGHRS and CDR2 YFSETQ. The ends were cut back, 0 bases at V and 7 bases at J, with 13 bases in the middle. CDR3 in amino acids: CASSLESKAGGYTF. CDR3 coding DNA: TGCGCCAGCAGCTTGGAATCCAAGGCGGGTGGCTACACCTTC.

V usage is TRBV6-1 and J usage is TRBJ2-3, with 7 bases lining up with TRBD2. CDR1 and CDR2 from the germline V gene are MNHNS and SASEGT. The V segment lost 4 bases and the J segment 13 bases; nucleotides outside the gene matches: 8. The CDR3 runs to 12 residues. CDR3 sequence (DNA): TGTGCCAGCAGTGCCCCAGGACTAGTTGAGTATTTT. Its translation: CASSAPGLVEYF.

V usage is TRBV7-6 and J usage is TRBJ1-4; TRBD1 agrees at 9 bases. Germline CDR1 reads SGHVS; CDR2 reads FNYEAQ. V dropped 1 base and J dropped 7; count of bases not matched to a gene: 13. The length of the CDR3 is 18 residues. The CDR3 DNA reads as TGTGCCAGCAGCTTAGACCCGGACAGGGGAAATCGGGGTGAAAAACTGTTTTTT. As protein: CASSLDPDRGNRGEKLFF. The complete variable domain, with remaining parts taken from reference TRBV7-6 and TRBJ1-4, reads GAGVSQSPRYKVTKRGQDVALRCDPISGHVSLYWYRQALGQGPEFLTYFNYEAQQDKSGLPNDRFSAERPEGSISTLTIQRTEQRDSAMYRCASSLDPDRGNRGEKLFFGSGTQLSVL.

The chain joins TRBV10-3 to TRBJ2-1, with 13 bases fitting TRBD2. The germline CDR1 and CDR2 sequences are ENHRY and SYGVKD. The CDR3 contains 17 residues. Losses at the gene ends were 4 bases for V and 4 bases for J; bases not matched to a gene: 7. CDR3 amino acids: CAISGHTSGGGYNEQFF. CDR3 DNA sequence: TGTGCCATCAGTGGACATACTAGCGGGGGGGGGTACAATGAGCAGTTCTTC.

The CDR3 sequence: CASSLGIGVATNEKLFF. The CDR3 DNA is TGCGCCAGCAGCTTGGGTATAGGCGTGGCAACTAATGAAAAACTGTTTTTT. The chain uses TRBV5-1 and TRBJ1-4; D remains ambiguous. Deletions cut 0 bases from V and 0 bases from J, with 12 bases between. CDR3 length: 17 amino acids. Germline V CDR1 and CDR2: SGHRS, YFSETQ.

About this clone itself: One junction end disagrees with the germline gene, perhaps due to a read error. Additional DNA sequences in this sample encode the identical CDR3. The chain recombines TRBV11-2 with TRBJ1-2, with 9 bases that match TRBD1. The CDR3 length is 15 residues. Germline-derived CDR1 and CDR2 are SGHAT and FQNNGV. The CDR3 reads CASSASGTGHYGYTF. In DNA form, the CDR3 reads TGTGCCAGCAGCGCGTCCGGGACAGGGCATTATGGTTACACCTTC.